The rows below give T cell receptor beta chains drawn from one sample of a study of blood T cell repertoires in COVID-19. Sequenced by immunoSEQ multiplex PCR; TCRdb stores in-frame clones only, minus some. The table includes 300,000 to 400,000 clones, 90% detected once. Source material: PBMCs or T cells enriched from blood (not recorded which). The receptors come from a woman aged 25 to 39 who had been exposed to COVID-19. Both conserved end residues are part of each CDR3. D genes are given only for firm matches. Rows may omit the clone size; those that give it use once, few, many or a size class.

j_call | clone_size | d_call | v_call | cdr3_aa | cdr3_nt
TRBJ2-3 | . | TRBD2 | TRBV9 | CASSVRSGGAGTDTQYF | TGTGCCAGCAGCGTACGGAGCGGGGGGGCGGGCACAGATACGCAGTATTTT
TRBJ2-7 | . | . | TRBV6-2/TRBV6-3 | CASSYSRGGSSYEQYF | TGTGCCAGCAGTTACTCAAGGGGCGGTTCTTCCTACGAGCAGTACTTC
TRBJ1-2 | . | . | TRBV6-6 | CASTLHGVGYTF | TGTGCCAGCACTTTACACGGGGTTGGCTACACCTTC
TRBJ1-2 | . | . | TRBV4-1 | CASSREGPKNYGYTF | TGCGCCAGCAGCCGGGAGGGACCGAAGAACTATGGCTACACCTTC
TRBJ1-2 | . | . | TRBV6-5 | CASTTGPRGYGYTF | TGTGCCAGCACTACCGGCCCTAGAGGCTATGGCTACACCTTC
TRBJ2-1 | few | TRBD2 | TRBV6-5 | CASRRAGGHLNEQFF | TGTGCCAGCAGACGAGCGGGGGGGCATCTCAATGAGCAGTTCTTC
TRBJ1-1 | . | . | TRBV7-6 | CASSLAMGRWNTEAFF | TGTGCCAGCAGCTTAGCAATGGGGAGGTGGAACACTGAAGCTTTCTTT
TRBJ1-4 | . | . | TRBV11-2 | CASSFGFGITNEKLFF | TGTGCCAGCAGCTTTGGTTTCGGGATTACGAATGAAAAACTGTTTTTT
TRBJ1-2 | many | . | TRBV7-2 | CAWGGSSYGYTF | TGTGCATGGGGGGGAAGTAGCTATGGCTACACCTTC
TRBJ2-7 | once | . | TRBV4-1 | CASSQDPSSRNAEQYF | TGCGCCAGCAGCCAAGATCCCTCTAGCCGAAATGCCGAGCAGTACTTC
TRBJ1-6 | . | TRBD1 | TRBV5-4 | CASSPGTGGGYSPLHF | TGTGCCAGCAGCCCCGGGACAGGGGGCGGGTATTCACCCCTCCACTTT
TRBJ2-5 | . | . | TRBV7-2 | CASSLVGSFVETQYF | TGTGCCAGCAGCTTAGTGGGTAGCTTCGTAGAGACCCAGTACTTC
TRBJ2-3 | . | TRBD2 | TRBV2 | CASTLAGSSTDTQYF | TGTGCCAGCACCTTAGCGGGGTCTAGCACAGATACGCAGTATTTT
TRBJ1-5 | . | . | TRBV9 | CASSVGQGTNGPQHF | TGTGCCAGCAGCGTAGGGCAGGGGACAAATGGGCCCCAGCATTTT
TRBJ2-7 | . | . | TRBV5-3 | CARSSEGPFPGEQYF | TGTGCCAGAAGTTCGGAGGGACCTTTCCCTGGGGAGCAGTACTTC
TRBJ1-2 | once | TRBD1 | TRBV6-5 | CASSYRQGFHTF | TGTGCCAGCAGTTACAGACAGGGTTTCCACACCTTC
TRBJ2-5 | . | . | TRBV5-1 | CASSLDRLETQYF | TGCGCCAGCAGCTTGGACAGGTTGGAGACCCAGTACTTC
TRBJ2-7 | . | TRBD2 | TRBV9 | CASSPGTSVPYEQYF | TGTGCCAGCAGCCCCGGGACTAGCGTGCCCTACGAGCAGTACTTC
TRBJ1-5 | . | TRBD1 | TRBV7-2 | CASSFDRGRQPQHF | TGTGCCAGCAGCTTCGACAGGGGACGCCAGCCCCAGCATTTT
TRBJ1-2 | . | . | TRBV3-1/TRBV3-2 | CASSPTDNYGYTF | TGTGCCAGCAGCCCCACAGATAACTATGGCTACACCTTC
TRBJ2-5 | . | . | TRBV7-2 | CASSLAALETQYF | TGTGCCAGCAGCTTGGCGGCCTTGGAGACCCAGTACTTC
TRBJ1-6 | . | TRBD1 | TRBV3-1/TRBV3-2 | CASSQARTGGNSPLHF | TGTGCCAGCAGCCAAGCCCGGACAGGGGGTAATTCACCCCTCCACTTT
TRBJ1-2 | . | . | TRBV28 | CASTPGALGNYGYTF | TGTGCCAGCACCCCAGGGGCATTGGGGAACTATGGCTACACCTTC
TRBJ1-2 | . | . | TRBV10-3 | CAISDTTVFNYGYTF | TGTGCCATCAGTGACACGACAGTGTTTAACTATGGCTACACCTTC
TRBJ1-2 | once | . | TRBV4-3 | CASSQPSVSPGDYGYTF | TGCGCCAGCAGCCAACCCTCCGTGAGTCCCGGGGACTATGGCTACACCTTC
TRBJ1-6 | . | . | TRBV5-5 | CASSLIRNSPLHF | TGTGCCAGCAGCTTGATCAGGAATTCACCCCTCCACTTT
TRBJ1-5 | . | . | TRBV11-2 | CASSFGDSNQPQHF | TGTGCCAGCAGCTTCGGGGATAGCAATCAGCCCCAGCATTTT
TRBJ2-1 | once | TRBD2 | TRBV7-7 | CASSLEVSSGSFYNEQFF | TGTGCCAGCAGCTTAGAAGTGAGTAGCGGGTCCTTCTACAATGAGCAGTTCTTC
TRBJ1-2 | . | TRBD1 | TRBV7-6 | CASSSRTGGGYTF | TGTGCCAGCAGCTCTAGGACAGGGGGCGGCTACACCTTC
TRBJ2-7 | . | . | TRBV29-1 | CSVPGVHEQYF | TGCAGCGTTCCAGGGGTCCACGAGCAGTACTTC
TRBJ1-2 | . | TRBD1 | TRBV28 | CASSLNGDRGYTF | TGTGCCAGCAGTTTAAATGGGGACAGAGGCTACACCTTC
TRBJ2-5 | . | . | TRBV7-9 | CASSLTLLSEETQYF | TGTGCCAGCAGTTTAACCCTTCTTAGCGAAGAGACCCAGTACTTC
TRBJ2-2 | once | TRBD1 | TRBV7-9 | CASSSRQGSNTGELFF | TGTGCCAGCAGCAGCCGACAGGGCTCGAACACCGGGGAGCTGTTTTTT
TRBJ2-6 | . | . | TRBV11-2 | CASSPTRSGANVLTF | TGTGCCAGCAGCCCGACACGCTCTGGGGCCAACGTCCTGACTTTC
TRBJ2-6 | . | . | TRBV7-6 | CASSLDASSGANVLTF | TGTGCCAGCAGCTTAGACGCCAGCTCTGGGGCCAACGTCCTGACTTTC
TRBJ1-2 | . | . | TRBV4-1 | CASSQGFGGGFYGYTF | TGCGCCAGCAGCCAAGGGTTCGGGGGGGGATTCTATGGCTACACCTTC
TRBJ1-2 | . | TRBD1 | TRBV4-1 | CASSQGTGIYGYTF | TGCGCCAGCAGCCAAGGGACAGGGATCTATGGCTACACCTTC
TRBJ2-1 | . | TRBD1 | TRBV24-1 | CATSDPRDREQTYNEQFF | TGTGCCACCAGTGACCCCCGAGACAGGGAACAAACCTACAATGAGCAGTTCTTC
TRBJ2-1 | . | TRBD2 | TRBV7-6 | CASSRLTSGGREQFF | TGTGCCAGCAGCCGACTGACTAGCGGGGGGCGCGAGCAGTTCTTC